A single T cell receptor (beta chain) is shown here with its context. The data are from a study of blood T cell repertoires in COVID-19. Authors' data handling: Amplification with reference gene primers provided the estimates of nucleated cell counts. Measured with immunoSEQ multiplex PCR; TCRdb has only the in-frame clones, and not every one. The V and J calls and clone size come from that table; D and trimming were worked out from the DNA. The sample carries fewer than 150,000 clones, about 87% recorded once. Losses at the gene ends were 8 bases for V and 2 bases for J; bases not matched to a gene: 13. CDR1 and CDR2 (germline): MDHEN, SYDVKM. The length of the CDR3 is 16 residues.

This TCR was recovered from a woman aged 40 to 49 with acute or convalescent COVID-19. The sample comprised peripheral blood. V is TRBV28 and J is TRBJ2-7; 9 positions agree with TRBD1. The CDR3 region is CASRDRVFTSAYEQYF. The CDR3 nucleotides read TGTGCCAGCCGGGACAGGGTTTTTACCTCGGCCTACGAGCAGTACTTC.